This T cell receptor (beta chain) originates from a study of blood T cell repertoires in COVID-19 (TCRdb year 2020). Looking at the study overall: Collaborator samples came from the United States, Italy and Spain and covered acute and convalescent phases of COVID-19. The prospective study material was composed of cDNA or gDNA derived from T cells, B-cell-depleted T cells, or PBMCs. Deeply sampled blood TCRbeta repertoires from subjects exposed to, actively infected with, or recovered from COVID-19 were included in the dataset. The repertoires were made available in a free public database intended to serve as a resource for research on the immune response to SARS-CoV-2. Samples came from the ongoing ImmuneRACE study (first 160 participants) plus 1,254 subjects from 6 global collaborators. A de-identified subject ID, COVID-19 status, age in years and sex were almost always included in the sample metadata. HLA class I and class II types, where available, came from metadata supplied by the sample provider rather than from assay-based typing.

TCRbeta CDR3 regions were amplified from genomic DNA by means of the immunoSEQ Assay, a bias-controlled multiplex PCR. The paper's data handling went like this. The number of nucleated cells in each sample was estimated from the amplification of reference gene primers within the assay. Sequence reads were collapsed and filtered to measure the absolute abundance of every unique TCRbeta CDR3 rearrangement. For each sample, productive Simpson clonality was calculated as the square root of Simpson's diversity index over productive rearrangements. TCRdb stores this immuneACCESS table with in-frame sequences only. Part of the clones is absent; in the studies checked, under half of the shortfall reflects unresolved V genes, and no reason is known for the rest. That table furnishes V, J and clone size, whereas the DNA furnished D and trimming. The sample includes approximately 290,000 clones, with 70% to 90% observed a single time. The leading ten clones occupy around 4.5% of the sample.

Participants in the prospective study were aged roughly 18 to 90 years, lived in 20 to 30 United States geographic areas, and enrolled through a virtual design. To assign participants to cohorts, the prospective study relied on clinical history that participants themselves reported in a screening survey and a study questionnaire. ImmuneRACE Cohort 3 recovered participants were defined by two consecutive negative NP/OP PCR tests, healthcare professional clearance, or symptom resolution. In the prospective study, mobile phlebotomists collected whole blood, serum and a nasopharyngeal or oropharyngeal swab from each participant. Additional blood draws and questionnaires over an approximately two-month period could optionally be provided by prospective study participants. Blood samples from the prospective study were shipped frozen or at room temperature prior to DNA extraction. The CDR3 holds 14 amino acids from the cysteine to the phenylalanine. CDR3 DNA is the only sequence kept; it has 42 bases, read in frame from the first base. V gives up 11 bases and J gives up 4 bases, and the segment between their germline ends measures 18 bases. CDR1 MDHEN and CDR2 SYDVKM were looked up in the germline V gene.

Details on this clone: Its cognate antigen has yet to be identified. No per-base quality is available; no much larger clone lies one base away.

Study-wide findings and limitations: Clinical and demographic metadata were provided uncurated, with the amount varying by source and participant.

The sequenced sample was PBMCs or T cells enriched from blood (not recorded which). Recombination connected TRBV28 to TRBJ1-5; TRBD1 is a weak D gene call, 5 bases matching. The receptor was derived from a woman in her twenties or thirties who had recovered from COVID-19. The CDR3 protein: CAAAVTVRNQPQHF. The sequenced DNA is TGTGCCGCGGCCGTGACAGTGAGGAATCAGCCCCAGCATTTT.